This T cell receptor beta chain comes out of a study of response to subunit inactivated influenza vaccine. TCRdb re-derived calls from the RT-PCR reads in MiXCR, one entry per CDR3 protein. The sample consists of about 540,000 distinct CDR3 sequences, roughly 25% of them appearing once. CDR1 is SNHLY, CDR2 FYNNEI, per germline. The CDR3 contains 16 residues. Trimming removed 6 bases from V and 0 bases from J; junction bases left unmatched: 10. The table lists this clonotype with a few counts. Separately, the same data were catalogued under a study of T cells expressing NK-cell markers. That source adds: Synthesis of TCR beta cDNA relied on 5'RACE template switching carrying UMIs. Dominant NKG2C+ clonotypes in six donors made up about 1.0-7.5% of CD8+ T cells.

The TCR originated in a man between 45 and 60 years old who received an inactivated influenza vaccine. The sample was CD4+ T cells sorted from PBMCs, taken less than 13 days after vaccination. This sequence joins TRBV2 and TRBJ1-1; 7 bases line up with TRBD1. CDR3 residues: CASSVDRQLMNTEAFF. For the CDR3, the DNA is TGTGCCAGCAGCGTGGACAGGCAACTAATGAACACTGAAGCTTTCTTT.